A single sample is the source of the 25 T cell receptor beta chains below, sequenced in a study of blood T cell repertoires in COVID-19. The data were produced by immunoSEQ multiplex PCR, yet TCRdb's version contains in-frame clones alone and is incomplete. The data contain around 130,000 clones, around 85% of them singletons. The material sequenced was peripheral blood. These receptors were obtained from a woman over 75 with acute or convalescent COVID-19.

The chain is built from TRBV19 and TRBJ1-1, with D perhaps matching TRBD1 (6 bases). Per the germline V gene, CDR1 is LNHDA and CDR2 is SQIVND (reference sequence). Trimming shortened V by 4 bases and J by 3 bases, and 15 bases separated the two germline ends. There are 15 residues in the CDR3. This CDR3 is CASSTHAGVDTEAFF. The DNA for the CDR3 is TGTGCCAGTAGTACCCACGCAGGGGTAGACACTGAAGCTTTCTTT.

The chain combines TRBV7-2 with TRBJ2-5, with 7 nucleotides matching TRBD2. Germline loops: CDR1 SGHTA, CDR2 FQGNSA. V lost 4 bases and J lost 4; bases outside the gene matches: 6. The CDR3 runs to 14 residues. The CDR3 is CASSWYGLGETQYF. The CDR3 region has the DNA TGTGCCAGCAGCTGGTACGGACTAGGAGAGACCCAGTACTTC. The full variable domain, in which reference TRBV7-2 and TRBJ2-5 provide the parts outside the CDR3, is GAGVSQSPSNKVTEKGKDVELRCDPISGHTALYWYRQSLGQGLEFLIYFQGNSAPDKSGLPSDRFSAERTGGSVSTLTIQRTQQEDSAVYLCASSWYGLGETQYFGPGTRLLVL.

This clone was seen a few times. The J gene is TRBJ2-1, the V gene TRBV9; 8 bases agree with TRBD2. With V trimmed by 4 bases and J by 3 bases, 6 bases remained unmatched. This CDR3 is 15 amino acids long. From germline, CDR1 is SGDLS and CDR2 YYNGEE. Here the CDR3 DNA reads TGTGCCAGCAGCCCTATAGCGGGAAACTACAATGAGCAGTTCTTC. As protein: CASSPIAGNYNEQFF.

The V call is TRBV6-5, the J call TRBJ1-3; 8 nucleotides match TRBD1. Germline V CDR1 and CDR2: MNHEY, SVGAGI. The CDR3 is 14 residues long. Trimming took 5 bases from V and 3 from J; bases not matched to a gene: 3. The CDR3, as DNA: TGTGCCAGCAGTCAACAGGGGGGTGGAAACACCATATATTTT. Its translation is CASSQQGGGNTIYF.

The V call is TRBV27, the J call TRBJ1-6, with D perhaps TRBD1 (5 bases). This CDR3 has 14 amino acids. V lost 3 bases and J lost 8, with 11 bases in between. Germline CDR1 reads MNHEY; CDR2 reads SMNVEV (reference sequence). The CDR3 loop is CASSFRGRYSPLHF. The CDR3 nucleotides are TGTGCCAGCAGTTTTAGGGGCCGTTATTCACCCCTCCACTTT.

This sequence joins TRBV7-2 and TRBJ2-1; possibly TRBD2 for D (6 bases). Trimming took off 2 bases at V and 8 bases at J, with 13 bases between the two ends. This CDR3 has 14 amino acids. CDR1 and CDR2 (germline): SGHTA, FQGNSA. This CDR3 is CASSLRRGVDEQFF. In nucleotides, the CDR3 is TGTGCCAGCAGCTTAAGGCGGGGAGTGGATGAGCAGTTCTTC.

The chain uses TRBV7-2 and TRBJ1-1; a weak D match, TRBD1 (6 bases). Trimming removed 1 base from V and 7 bases from J, with 16 bases in between. Germline V gene lookup returns CDR1 SGHTA and CDR2 FQGNSA. The CDR3 has 15 amino acids. The CDR3 sequence is CASSLVGTKGGEAFF. CDR3 sequence (DNA): TGTGCCAGCAGCTTAGTCGGCACAAAAGGGGGTGAAGCTTTCTTT.

This sequence joins TRBV21-1 and TRBJ1-1; the D call in the table, TRBD1, was not verified against the DNA. TRBV21-1 is a known pseudogene. This CDR3 region has 17 residues. CDR3 bases: TGTGCCAGCAGCAAAGCTCCGGGACAGGGTATGAACACTGAAGCTTTCTTT. Its protein product is CASSKAPGQGMNTEAFF.

This rearrangement joins TRBV6-2 or TRBV6-3 to TRBJ1-2; D ambiguous. The V gene lost 0 bases and the J gene lost 4 bases, with 6 bases spanning the gap. The CDR3 runs 13 residues. Germline values: CDR1 MNHEY, CDR2 SVGEGT. The CDR3 DNA sequence: TGTGCCAGCAGTTACTCATCCAGCTATGGCTACACCTTC. The encoded protein is CASSYSSSYGYTF.

V and J are TRBV30 and TRBJ1-2, with 8 bases identical to TRBD1. V dropped 8 bases and J dropped 7; count of bases not matched to a gene: 6. Germline assignment: CDR1 GTSNPN and CDR2 SVGIG (reference sequence). The CDR3 has 11 residues. The CDR3 DNA sequence: TGTGCCGGGAAACAGGGGGTTGGCTACACCTTC. Translating it yields CAGKQGVGYTF.

This rearrangement joins TRBV19 to TRBJ1-5; 8 positions match TRBD1. This CDR3 region has 17 residues. Germline trimming cut 6 bases from V and 0 bases from J; bases unmatched to any gene: 10. Germline V gene data show CDR1 as LNHDA and CDR2 as SQIVND (reference sequence). The CDR3 loop is CASRTDRGRSSNQPQHF. The CDR3 DNA sequence: TGTGCCAGTAGAACCGACAGGGGAAGGAGTAGCAATCAGCCCCAGCATTTT.

V usage is TRBV19 and J usage is TRBJ2-5, with 9 bases lining up with TRBD1. The CDR3 is 14 amino acids. Trimming took 6 bases from V and 4 from J; bases not matched to a gene: 6. Germline-derived CDR1 and CDR2 are LNHDA and SQIVND (reference sequence). The CDR3 coding sequence is TGTGCCAGTAGCCGGGGGACAGGGATAGAGACCCAGTACTTC. Translating it yields CASSRGTGIETQYF. The full variable domain, in which reference TRBV19 and TRBJ2-5 provide the parts outside the CDR3, is DGGITQSPKYLFRKEGQNVTLSCEQNLNHDAMYWYRQDPGQGLRLIYYSQIVNDFQKGDIAEGYSVSREKKESFPLTVTSAQKNPTAFYLCASSRGTGIETQYFGPGTRLLVL.

V is TRBV30 and J is TRBJ1-2, with D tentatively TRBD1 (6 bases). Looked up from germline, CDR1 is GTSNPN and CDR2 is SVGIG (reference sequence). Trimming took off 3 bases at V and 1 base at J, with 12 bases between the two ends. The CDR3 has 14 amino acids. CDR3 in DNA: TGTGCCTGGAGAAACAGGGTTAATAACTATGGCTACACCTTC. Translated, it gives CAWRNRVNNYGYTF.

The genes are TRBV6-1 and TRBJ1-4; no clear D gene. Between the trimmed V and J ends, which lost 3 bases and 10 bases, there was a span of 15 bases. Germline V gives CDR1 MNHNS, CDR2 SASEGT. The CDR3 contains 14 residues. The CDR3 here is CASSDLQPGGKLFF. The CDR3 region has the DNA TGTGCCAGCAGTGATCTACAACCAGGTGGAAAACTGTTTTTT.

CDR3 DNA sequence: TGTGCCAGCAGCGTAACCCCGGGAGGTAACACCGGGGAGCTGTTTTTT. This gives the protein CASSVTPGGNTGELFF. The chain recombines TRBV9 with TRBJ2-2; TRBD2 matches at 7 bases. V was pared by 1 base and J by 2 bases, with 5 bases of the junction left unmatched. Germline-derived CDR1 and CDR2 are SGDLS and YYNGEE. The CDR3 spans 16 residues. The entire variable domain, with the rest obtained from reference TRBV9 and TRBJ2-2, is as follows: DSGVTQTPKHLITATGQRVTLRCSPRSGDLSVYWYQQSLDQGLQFLIQYYNGEERAKGNILERFSAQQFPDLHSELNLSSLELGDSALYFCASSVTPGGNTGELFFGEGSRLTVL.

The chain's CDR3 is CASSQQTSGGAWEQFF. The CDR3 bases are TGCGCCAGCAGCCAACAGACTAGCGGGGGGGCCTGGGAGCAGTTCTTC. The chain links TRBV4-3 to TRBJ2-1, with 14 bases fitting TRBD2. The CDR3 has 16 residues. From germline, CDR1 is LGHNA and CDR2 YSLEER. After removal of 2 bases from V and 10 bases from J, the junction contained 7 bases not matched to a gene.

This chain links TRBV9 with TRBJ1-6, with D possibly being TRBD1 (5 bases). The germline V and J ends were trimmed by 0 bases and 0 bases, with 10 bases remaining between them. Germline V gives CDR1 SGDLS, CDR2 YYNGEE. This CDR3 contains 17 residues. CDR3 nucleotide sequence: TGTGCCAGCAGCGTAGCCCCGGACACCTCCTATAATTCACCCCTCCACTTT. This sequence encodes CASSVAPDTSYNSPLHF.

This chain uses TRBV4-3 with TRBJ1-1; D unresolved. V lost 0 bases to trimming and J lost 0 bases, with 8 bases between them. Germline CDR1 and CDR2: LGHNA and YSLEER. CDR3 length equals 15 residues. The chain's CDR3 is CASSQDRGVNTEAFF. The DNA of the CDR3 is TGCGCCAGCAGCCAAGACCGGGGAGTGAACACTGAAGCTTTCTTT.

The chain combines TRBV19 with TRBJ2-7, with D tentatively TRBD1 (6 bases). This CDR3 is built from 15 residues. V was pared by 5 bases and J by 0 bases, with 14 bases between. Germline CDR1 LNHDA, CDR2 SQIVND (reference sequence). The CDR3 bases are TGTGCCAGTAGTTCGGGACATCAGAGCTCCTACGAGCAGTACTTC. Translating it yields CASSSGHQSSYEQYF.

V gene TRBV14 combines with J gene TRBJ2-7; unclear D gene. The CDR3 runs to 15 residues. Germline values: CDR1 SGHDN, CDR2 FVKESK. V gave up 0 bases and J gave up 3 bases, with 12 bases separating them. For the CDR3, the DNA is TGTGCCAGCAGCCAAGACCCTCGGCGGCGCTACGAGCAGTACTTC. Translation gives CASSQDPRRRYEQYF.

V gene TRBV20-1 combines with J gene TRBJ2-7, with 15 bases matching TRBD2. The CDR3 has 15 amino acids. CDR1 DFQATT and CDR2 SNEGSKA come from the germline V gene (reference sequence). J gave up 5 bases and V 6 bases, and 8 bases lay outside the gene matches. The CDR3 DNA is TGCAGTGCGAGTGGGACTAGCGGGAGGACGGACGAGCAGTACTTC. This translates into CSASGTSGRTDEQYF.

This rearrangement joins TRBV4-1 to TRBJ2-2; TRBD2 aligns across 13 bases. The CDR3 covers 19 residues. In germline, CDR1 is MGHRA, CDR2 YSYEKL. V shed 3 bases, J shed 0 bases, and the junction held 7 bases outside the gene matches. CDR3 sequence (DNA): TGCGCCAGCAGCCACGCCTCGGGACTAGCGGGACCGAACACCGGGGAGCTGTTTTTT. It codes for CASSHASGLAGPNTGELFF.

This clone has just one count. This rearrangement joins TRBV20-1 to TRBJ2-3; D gene unclear. Germline values: CDR1 DFQATT, CDR2 SNEGSKA (reference sequence). Trimming pared 5 bases from V and 5 bases from J, leaving 8 bases between. The CDR3 is 11 amino acids. In DNA, the CDR3 is TGCAGTGCTGAATTCGGAGATACGCAGTATTTT. It codes for CSAEFGDTQYF.

This chain links TRBV19 with TRBJ2-2; no firm D call. V lost 3 bases and J 0 bases, leaving 8 bases between the germline ends. The CDR3 has 15 amino acids. Germline CDR1 reads LNHDA; CDR2 reads SQIVND (reference sequence). CDR3 amino acids: CASSIRSANTGELFF. CDR3 bases: TGTGCCAGTAGTATTCGCAGTGCGAACACCGGGGAGCTGTTTTTT.

This clone turned up a few times. Here the CDR3 DNA reads TGTGCCAGCAGCCCCCCACAGGGTGTGAGCACCGGGGAGCTGTTTTTT. This translates into CASSPPQGVSTGELFF. This chain links TRBV7-2 with TRBJ2-2; a possible D gene is TRBD1 (6 bases). The CDR3 is 16 residues long. The V end lost 5 bases, the J end lost 4 bases, and 17 bases lay between the germline ends. Germline CDR1 is SGHTA and CDR2 is FQGNSA.